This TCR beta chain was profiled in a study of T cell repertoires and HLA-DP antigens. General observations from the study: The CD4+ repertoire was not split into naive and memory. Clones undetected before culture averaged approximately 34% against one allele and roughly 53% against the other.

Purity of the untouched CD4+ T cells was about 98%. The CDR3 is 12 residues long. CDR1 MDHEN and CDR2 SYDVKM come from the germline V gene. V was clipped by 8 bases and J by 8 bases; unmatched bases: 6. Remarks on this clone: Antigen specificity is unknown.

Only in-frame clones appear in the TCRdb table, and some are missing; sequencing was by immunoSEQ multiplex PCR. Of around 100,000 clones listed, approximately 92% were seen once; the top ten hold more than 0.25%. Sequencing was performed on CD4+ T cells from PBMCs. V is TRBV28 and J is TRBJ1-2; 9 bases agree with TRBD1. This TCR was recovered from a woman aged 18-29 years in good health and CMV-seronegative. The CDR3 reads CASWDRVSGYTF. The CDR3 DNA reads TGTGCCAGCTGGGACAGGGTCAGCGGCTACACCTTC.